The T cell receptor beta chain described here comes from a study of cytomegalovirus exposure and HLA in healthy donors. Whole-study context: Earlier results showed 90 million to 120 million unique TCR beta sequences derived from approximately 170 million T cells. Study-level results: In a later analysis, most CMV-associated TCR beta chains appeared HLA-restricted.

The sample holds a few counts of this clone. No antigen is known for it. Both 60 Vbeta primers and 13 Jbeta primers went into the PCR. Method: immunoSEQ multiplex PCR; TCRdb's copy keeps in-frame clones and lacks some. The sample gives 160,000 or so clones, around 79% of which show up once; 3% to 3.5% is in the top ten. Germline CDR1 reads MGHRA; CDR2 reads YSYEKL. Trimming shortened V by 3 bases and J by 5 bases, and 25 bases separated the two germline ends. CDR3 length equals 18 residues. Input material: PBMCs. This rearrangement joins TRBV4-1 to TRBJ1-2, with D possibly being TRBD1 (6 bases). The clonotype was recovered from a woman aged 40 to 50 in good health and CMV-seronegative. CDR3 amino acids: CASSHPGKAGGQGYGYTF. As DNA, the CDR3 is TGCGCCAGCAGCCACCCAGGGAAAGCGGGGGGGCAGGGTTATGGCTACACCTTC.